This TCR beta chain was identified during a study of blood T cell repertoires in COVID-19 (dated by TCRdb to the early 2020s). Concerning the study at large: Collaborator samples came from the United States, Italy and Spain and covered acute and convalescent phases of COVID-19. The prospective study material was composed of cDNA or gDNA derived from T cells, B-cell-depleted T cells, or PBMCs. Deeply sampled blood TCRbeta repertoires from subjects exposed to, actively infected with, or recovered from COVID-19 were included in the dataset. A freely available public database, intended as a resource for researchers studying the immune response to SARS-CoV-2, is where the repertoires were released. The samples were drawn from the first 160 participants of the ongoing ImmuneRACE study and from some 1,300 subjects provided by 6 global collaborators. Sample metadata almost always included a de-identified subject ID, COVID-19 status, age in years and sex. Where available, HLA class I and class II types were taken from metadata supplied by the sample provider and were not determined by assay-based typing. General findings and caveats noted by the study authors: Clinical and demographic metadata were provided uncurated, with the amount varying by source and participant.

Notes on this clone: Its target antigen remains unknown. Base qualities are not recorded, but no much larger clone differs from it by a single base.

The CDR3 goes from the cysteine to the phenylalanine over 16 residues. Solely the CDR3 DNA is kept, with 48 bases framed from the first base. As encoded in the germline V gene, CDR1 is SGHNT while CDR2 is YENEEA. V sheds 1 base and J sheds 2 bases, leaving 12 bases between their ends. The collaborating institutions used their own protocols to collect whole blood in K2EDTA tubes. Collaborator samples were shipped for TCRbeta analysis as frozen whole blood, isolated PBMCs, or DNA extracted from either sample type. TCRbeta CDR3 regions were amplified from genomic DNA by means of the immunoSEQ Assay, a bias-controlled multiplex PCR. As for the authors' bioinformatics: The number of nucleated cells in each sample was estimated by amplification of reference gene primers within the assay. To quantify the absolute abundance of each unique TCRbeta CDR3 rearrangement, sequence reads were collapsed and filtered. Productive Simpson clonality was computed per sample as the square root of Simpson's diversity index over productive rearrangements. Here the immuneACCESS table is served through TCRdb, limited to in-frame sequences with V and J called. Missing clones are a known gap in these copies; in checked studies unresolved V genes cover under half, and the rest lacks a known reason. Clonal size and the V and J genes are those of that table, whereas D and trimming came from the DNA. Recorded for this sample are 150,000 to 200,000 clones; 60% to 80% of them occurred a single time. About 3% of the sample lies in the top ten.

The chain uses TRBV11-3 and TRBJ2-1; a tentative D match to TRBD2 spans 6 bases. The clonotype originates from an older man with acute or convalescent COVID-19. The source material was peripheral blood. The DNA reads TGTGCCAGCAGCTTAGTTGGGGGGACCCCCTACAATGAGCAGTTCTTC. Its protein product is CASSLVGGTPYNEQFF. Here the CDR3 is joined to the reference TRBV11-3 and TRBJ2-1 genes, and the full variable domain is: EAGVVQSPRYKIIEKKQPVAFWCNPISGHNTLYWYLQNLGQGPELLIRYENEEAVDDSQLPKDRFSAERLKGVDSTLKIQPAELGDSAVYLCASSLVGGTPYNEQFFGPGTRLTVL.